The present entry profiles one TCR beta chain with its context. The germline V gene has CDR1 SGDLS and CDR2 YYNGEE. The CDR3 covers 14 residues. V lost 4 bases to trimming and J lost 13 bases, with 18 bases between them. This sample was included in a study of blood T cell repertoires in COVID-19. Study in general: Researchers got acute and convalescent COVID-19 samples from the United States, Italy and Spain. In each case, the material was cDNA or gDNA derived from T cells, B-cell-depleted T cells, or PBMCs.

The authors' processing: Amplification from reference gene primers served as the basis for estimated nucleated cell counts. Repertoires were generated with immunoSEQ multiplex PCR, while TCRdb's copy carries only in-frame clones and drops some. V and J calls and clone size are those listed in that table; D and trimming were worked out from the DNA. Among about 190,000 clones listed, roughly 80% were seen once. The sequenced material came from peripheral blood. The J gene is TRBJ1-6, the V gene TRBV9; D uncertain. This TCR was sampled from a man aged 45-65 years who had recovered from COVID-19. This CDR3 reads CASSLRNVQSPLHF. Written as DNA, the CDR3 is TGTGCCAGCAGCCTCCGAAACGTACAGTCTCCCCTCCACTTT.